This T cell receptor beta chain appears in the sequencing data of a study of HIV-infected patients and healthy controls. This clonotype was detected many times. Using its own MiXCR run on the 5' RACE reads, TCRdb lists one record per CDR3 protein. The repertoire holds about 64,000 distinct CDR3 sequences, with under 25% as singletons. The TCR was taken from a human donor in good health. The sample taken for sequencing was CD4+ T cells from blood.

The CDR3 protein is CASTYSGNTIYF. DNA for the CDR3: TGTGCCAGCACATACTCTGGAAACACCATATATTTT. J is TRBJ1-3 and V is TRBV12-3 or TRBV12-4; D gene ambiguous. This CDR3 has 12 residues. Trimming removed 7 bases from V and 0 bases from J, with 4 bases in between.